Here is one T cell receptor (beta chain) with its context. The data are from a study of shared clonotypes between healthy human individuals. The germline CDR1 and CDR2 sequences are SGHVS and FQNEAQ. The ends were cut back, 1 base at V and 4 bases at J, with 8 bases in the middle. This CDR3 spans 14 amino acids. When replicate PCRs were run on sorted subsets, they used about 220 ng DNA, tens of thousands of T cell genomes. TCRdb keeps only in-frame clones here, not all; method: immunoSEQ multiplex PCR. The table shows about 580,000 clones, with 95% to 98% occurring only once. CD45RO-negative, CCR7-positively selected cells formed the naive CD8 fraction, excluding terminally differentiated effector memory CD45RA+ cells.

The chain links TRBV7-8 to TRBJ1-5, with D unclear. The sequencing sample was made of naive CD8+ T cells sorted from blood. The clonotype was recovered from a man aged 25 to 40 in good health. As DNA, the CDR3 is TGTGCCAGCAGCTTAGAGTTTGGGAATCAGCCCCAGCATTTT. Encoded protein: CASSLEFGNQPQHF.